The next 22 T cell receptor beta chains were all read from a single sample in a study of blood T cell repertoires in COVID-19. Here immunoSEQ multiplex PCR was the method, and the copy in TCRdb shows in-frame clones only, minus some. The repertoire has around 65,000 clones, over 60% of them found once; the top ten carry 6% to 7%. The sequenced sample consisted of peripheral blood. These receptors were taken from a woman aged 50 to 60 with active or convalescent COVID-19.

This rearrangement joins TRBV6-5 to TRBJ1-2; D remains unclear. V lost 7 bases to trimming and J lost 5 bases, with 20 bases between them. The germline V gene encodes CDR1 MNHEY and CDR2 SVGAGI. The CDR3 runs to 15 residues. The CDR3 loop is CASMVSGEVWYGYTF. CDR3 in DNA: TGTGCCAGCATGGTGTCTGGGGAGGTTTGGTATGGCTACACCTTC.

The chain combines TRBV14 with TRBJ2-3; 10 bases line up with TRBD2. V was clipped by 4 bases and J by 1 base; unmatched bases: 5. The CDR3 is 16 amino acids. The germline gives CDR1 SGHDN, CDR2 FVKESK. CDR3 region: CASSPPSGRGTDTQYF. The CDR3 DNA reads as TGTGCCAGCAGCCCCCCGAGCGGGAGGGGCACAGATACGCAGTATTTT.

The chain joins TRBV7-3 to TRBJ2-2; D might be TRBD2 (5 bases). Per the germline V gene, CDR1 is SGHTA and CDR2 is FQGTGA. This CDR3 region has 14 residues. The germline V and J ends were trimmed by 5 bases and 5 bases, with 12 bases remaining between them. The CDR3 DNA follows: TGTGCCAGCAGCCCTACCTGGGAGACCGGGGAGCTGTTTTTT. Amino acid sequence: CASSPTWETGELFF.

The chain couples TRBV11-2 to TRBJ1-1; D gene ambiguous. V was pared by 4 bases and J by 1 base, with 10 bases between. There are 14 residues in the CDR3. The germline gives CDR1 SGHAT, CDR2 FQNNGV. The CDR3 DNA reads TGTGCCAGCAGCTATAGCGGCCCGAACACTGAAGCTTTCTTT. This sequence encodes CASSYSGPNTEAFF.

In this sample, this clone turned up a few times. The CDR3 loop reads CASSAPGLAVQYF. CDR3 bases: TGTGCCAGCAGTGCCCCGGGACTAGCCGTGCAGTACTTC. V is TRBV2 and J is TRBJ2-7; 9 positions agree with TRBD2. The germline CDR1 and CDR2 sequences are SNHLY and FYNNEI. V lost 4 bases to trimming and J lost 9 bases; unmatched junction nucleotides: 7. The CDR3 is 13 residues long.

The chain couples TRBV6-1 to TRBJ1-3, with 7 nucleotides matching TRBD1. Germline lookup yields CDR1 MNHNS and CDR2 SASEGT. The CDR3 consists of 15 residues. V lost 3 bases to trimming and J lost 0 bases; unmatched junction nucleotides: 2. The CDR3 region has the DNA TGTGCCAGCAGTGAGACAGGGATCTCTGGAAACACCATATATTTT. Translation gives CASSETGISGNTIYF.

The rearrangement links TRBV30 to TRBJ2-7; tentative D call: TRBD2 (5 bases). CDR3 length: 13 amino acids. Trimming left V 4 bases short and J 5 bases short, with 15 bases between. Per germline, CDR1 GTSNPN and CDR2 SVGIG (reference sequence). Here the CDR3 reads CAWTGVGENEQYF. The DNA for the CDR3 is TGTGCCTGGACTGGGGTGGGAGAAAACGAGCAGTACTTC. The variable domain in full, completed from reference TRBV30 and TRBJ2-7, reads SQTIHQWPATLVQPVGSPLSLECTVEGTSNPNLYWYRQAAGRGLQLLFYSVGIGQISSEVPQNLSASRPQDRQFILSSKKLLLSDSGFYLCAWTGVGENEQYFGPGTRLTVT.

This chain joins TRBV6-5 and TRBJ1-2, with 7 bases aligning to TRBD1. V shed 6 bases and J 2 bases; nucleotides not matched to a gene: 6. Germline V lookup: CDR1 MNHEY, CDR2 SVGAGI. The length of the CDR3 is 14 residues. CDR3 nucleotides: TGTGCCAGCAGGCGGACAGGAGAGAACTATGGCTACACCTTC. Encoded protein: CASRRTGENYGYTF.

This clone was detected only once. The rearrangement uses TRBV30 and TRBJ2-1; D is perhaps TRBD2 (5 bases). The CDR3 runs 14 residues. Trimming took off 1 base at V and 3 bases at J, with 10 bases between the two ends. Per the germline V gene, CDR1 is GTSNPN and CDR2 is SVGIG (reference sequence). The CDR3 protein is CAWSAGTLYNEQFF. The CDR3 nucleotides are TGTGCCTGGAGTGCGGGAACACTCTACAATGAGCAGTTCTTC. Combining the CDR3 with reference TRBV30 and TRBJ2-1 gives the whole variable domain SQTIHQWPATLVQPVGSPLSLECTVEGTSNPNLYWYRQAAGRGLQLLFYSVGIGQISSEVPQNLSASRPQDRQFILSSKKLLLSDSGFYLCAWSAGTLYNEQFFGPGTRLTVL.

The sample holds one count of this clone. V is TRBV19 and J is TRBJ2-7, with 9 bases identical to TRBD1. The V segment lost 1 base and the J segment 2 bases; nucleotides outside the gene matches: 3. The CDR3 runs 15 residues. The germline gives CDR1 LNHDA, CDR2 SQIVND (reference sequence). CDR3 region: CASSIGGQGPYEQYF. CDR3 sequence (DNA): TGTGCCAGTAGTATAGGGGGACAGGGTCCCTACGAGCAGTACTTC.

V is TRBV24-1 and J is TRBJ2-1, with TRBD2 identical over 9 bases. V lost 1 base and J lost 7; bases outside the gene matches: 7. CDR1 and CDR2 from the germline V gene are KGHDR and SFDVKD. The CDR3 loop spans 16 amino acids. The chain's CDR3 is CATSDFETSGVNEQFF. The CDR3 DNA sequence: TGTGCCACCAGTGATTTTGAGACTAGCGGCGTAAATGAGCAGTTCTTC.

The rearrangement uses TRBV12-3 or TRBV12-4 and TRBJ1-2; no firm D call. CDR3 length: 12 amino acids. The V and J ends lost 6 bases and 4 bases respectively, with 9 bases between them. CDR3 sequence reads: CASRQVPYGYTF. The CDR3 DNA sequence: TGTGCCAGCAGGCAGGTCCCCTATGGCTACACCTTC.

The rearrangement joins TRBV27 to TRBJ2-3; D ambiguous. V shed 6 bases and J shed 0 bases, with 16 bases lying between them. The CDR3 covers 16 residues. Germline V gives CDR1 MNHEY, CDR2 SMNVEV (reference sequence). This CDR3 is CASRSRFDTSTDTQYF. The CDR3 DNA reads as TGTGCCAGCAGGTCTAGATTTGATACTAGCACAGATACGCAGTATTTT.

This clone has only one observation. The chain joins TRBV7-2 to TRBJ2-7; 7 bases line up with TRBD2. This CDR3 comprises 15 residues. Germline V lookup: CDR1 SGHTA, CDR2 FQGNSA. The J segment lost 3 bases and the V segment lost 4 bases, leaving 9 bases of the junction unmatched. CDR3: CASSSSGLPNYEQYF. The CDR3 nucleotides read TGTGCCAGCAGCTCTAGCGGACTCCCTAACTACGAGCAGTACTTC.

This clone is a singleton in its sample. The chain recombines TRBV6-2 or TRBV6-3 with TRBJ1-1, with TRBD1 matching over 9 bases. Germline CDR1 and CDR2: MNHEY and SVGEGT. The trim removed 4 bases at V and 7 bases at J, leaving 7 bases unmatched. CDR3 length equals 14 residues. CDR3 protein: CASSSRGTGIEAFF. The DNA of the CDR3 is TGTGCCAGCAGTTCCCGCGGGACAGGGATTGAAGCTTTCTTT.

The table lists this clone with a few counts. V gene TRBV4-2 combines with J gene TRBJ2-3; D is ambiguous. Trimming took off 0 bases at V and 2 bases at J, with 9 bases between the two ends. The CDR3 runs to 15 residues. The germline CDR1 and CDR2 sequences are LGHNA and YNFKEQ. CDR3: CASSQDRRITDTQYF. The CDR3 DNA follows: TGTGCCAGCAGCCAAGATCGGCGGATCACAGATACGCAGTATTTT.

V is TRBV1 and J is TRBJ2-5; TRBD2 reflects the table's D call only, with no check against the DNA. TRBV1 counts as a pseudogene. The CDR3 length is 14 residues. The CDR3 region is CTSSHHSSKETQYF. CDR3 DNA: TGCACCAGCAGCCATCATTCGTCTAAGGAGACCCAGTACTTC.

This clone was detected once. The chain recombines TRBV11-1 with TRBJ2-1, with D maybe TRBD2 (5 bases). Germline loops: CDR1 SGHAT, CDR2 FQDESV (reference sequence). V dropped 6 bases and J dropped 5 bases, with 17 bases sitting between them. The length of the CDR3 is 15 residues. CDR3 sequence reads: CASSLGSAFNNEQFF. In DNA, the CDR3 is TGTGCCAGCAGTCTGGGTAGCGCCTTCAACAATGAGCAGTTCTTC.

The gene calls are TRBV7-9 and TRBJ1-4, with 10 bases identical to TRBD1. Unmatched junction bases numbered 1, after V lost 1 base and J lost 2 bases. Germline values: CDR1 SEHNR, CDR2 FQNEAQ (reference sequence). This CDR3 contains 16 residues. In DNA form, the CDR3 reads TGTGCCAGCAGCTTAGTGACAGGGGGCACTAATGAAAAACTGTTTTTT. This translates into CASSLVTGGTNEKLFF.

The gene calls are TRBV27 and TRBJ1-1; TRBD1 matches 7 bases. CDR1 MNHEY and CDR2 SMNVEV come from the germline V gene (reference sequence). V gave up 6 bases and J gave up 0 bases; unmatched junction bases: 7. The CDR3 runs 15 residues. CDR3 DNA sequence: TGTGCCAGCAGACCAGGGGGAACCATGAACACTGAAGCTTTCTTT. Protein product: CASRPGGTMNTEAFF.

The V gene is TRBV10-3, the J gene TRBJ2-3, with 7 nucleotides matching TRBD2. Germline CDR1 and CDR2: ENHRY and SYGVKD. V was clipped by 3 bases and J by 1 base; unmatched bases: 13. This CDR3 comprises 18 residues. The chain's CDR3 is CAISDFGASGSGTDTQYF. Written as DNA, the CDR3 is TGTGCCATCAGTGATTTTGGGGCTAGCGGATCGGGCACAGATACGCAGTATTTT.

The sample holds a few counts of this clone. The rearrangement uses TRBV20-1 and TRBJ2-7; the match to TRBD2 covers 12 bases. The ends lost 3 bases at V and 3 bases at J; junction bases unmatched: 6. The CDR3 is made up of 15 amino acids. From germline, CDR1 is DFQATT and CDR2 SNEGSKA (reference sequence). The CDR3 here is CSASSPLAGGYEQYF. CDR3 bases: TGCAGTGCTAGTTCGCCACTAGCGGGGGGCTACGAGCAGTACTTC.